Below are 17 T cell receptor beta chains sequenced from a single sample in a study of T-cell memory formation after mild COVID-19. Using its own MiXCR run on the 5' RACE reads, TCRdb lists one record per CDR3 protein. The sample includes 470,000 or so distinct CDR3 sequences, more than 15% of them seen just once. The sample taken for sequencing was PBMCs or a T cell subset sorted from them (not recorded which). Receptors were obtained from a man between 18 and 29 years old who had mild COVID-19 (a few samples of this study predate the infection). Cell type and time point are not known.

The table lists this clonotype with many counts. The genes are TRBV7-2 and TRBJ2-7, with 7 bases aligning to TRBD1. The germline gives CDR1 SGHTA, CDR2 FQGNSA. Losses at the gene ends were 4 bases for V and 3 bases for J; bases not matched to a gene: 6. The CDR3 loop spans 14 amino acids. CDR3 sequence reads: CASSSNRDSYEQYF. The CDR3 DNA reads TGTGCCAGCAGCTCTAACCGGGACAGCTACGAGCAGTACTTC.

This clonotype was observed a handful of times. The chain joins TRBV12-3 or TRBV12-4 to TRBJ1-1; no reliable D call. V was pared by 6 bases and J by 0 bases, with 11 bases between. CDR3 length: 14 amino acids. Here the CDR3 reads CASSWGSVNTEAFF. DNA for the CDR3: TGTGCCAGCAGCTGGGGATCGGTGAACACTGAAGCTTTCTTT.

This clonotype was detected a few times. Mismatch with germline at one junction end may stem from a read error. The chain combines TRBV5-1 with TRBJ2-5, with TRBD2 matching over 10 bases. Germline V gives CDR1 SGHRS, CDR2 YFSETQ. The CDR3 spans 16 residues. CDR3 in amino acids: CVSSWDTSGDQETQYF. Written as DNA, the CDR3 is TGCGTCAGCAGCTGGGATACTAGCGGGGACCAAGAGACCCAGTACTTC.

This clonotype showed up just a few times. The chain recombines TRBV5-1 with TRBJ2-3; maybe TRBD2 (6 bases). This CDR3 is built from 18 residues. Trimming left V 4 bases short and J 3 bases short, with 24 bases between. CDR1 and CDR2 from the germline V gene are SGHRS and YFSETQ. The CDR3, as DNA: TGCGCCAGCAGCCTGGGGGGTACAGGATCGGTGGCTACAGATACGCAGTATTTT. Its translation: CASSLGGTGSVATDTQYF.

This clonotype was seen a handful of times. V is TRBV29-1 and J is TRBJ2-1; possible D gene TRBD2, 6 bases. The CDR3 has 13 residues. The V gene's germline CDR1 is SQVTM and CDR2 ANQGSEA. V lost 6 bases and J 0 bases, leaving 9 bases between the germline ends. The CDR3 nucleotides read TGCAGCGTGCTAGCGATCTCCTACAATGAGCAGTTCTTC. Translated: CSVLAISYNEQFF.

In its sample, this clonotype was seen a few times. The chain has TRBV20-1 and TRBJ2-5; D remains unclear. Trimming stripped 0 bases from V and 1 base from J, with 9 bases between. CDR3 size: 14 residues. Germline CDR1 reads DFQATT; CDR2 reads SNEGSKA (reference sequence). This chain's CDR3 is CSARDWQAQETQYF. The CDR3 region has the DNA TGCAGTGCTAGAGATTGGCAGGCCCAAGAGACCCAGTACTTC.

This clonotype was observed a few times. The chain recombines TRBV10-3 with TRBJ1-1; 8 bases align to TRBD1. V shed 4 bases and J 7 bases; nucleotides not matched to a gene: 5. The CDR3 extends over 13 amino acids. In germline, CDR1 is ENHRY, CDR2 SYGVKD. The CDR3 loop is CAISVQGAVEAFF. Here the CDR3 DNA reads TGTGCCATCAGTGTTCAGGGGGCTGTTGAAGCTTTCTTT.

In this sample, this clonotype turned up a few times. This chain uses TRBV24-1 with TRBJ2-3, with D possibly matching TRBD2 (6 bases). This CDR3 contains 12 residues. The V and J ends lost 5 bases and 7 bases respectively, with 9 bases between them. From germline, CDR1 is KGHDR and CDR2 SFDVKD. CDR3 loop: CATSAAGNTQYF. CDR3 DNA: TGTGCCACCAGTGCAGCGGGTAATACGCAGTATTTT.

The rearrangement links TRBV30 to TRBJ1-1; D gene ambiguous. This CDR3 comprises 13 residues. Germline V CDR1 and CDR2: GTSNPN, SVGIG (reference sequence). The ends were cut back, 3 bases at V and 1 base at J, with 9 bases in the middle. The CDR3 protein is CAWRVSANTEAFF. The DNA of the CDR3 is TGTGCCTGGAGGGTCAGTGCGAACACTGAAGCTTTCTTT.

In this sample, this clonotype turned up a few times. The chain links TRBV12-3 or TRBV12-4 to TRBJ1-3; no definite D call. The V end lost 8 bases, the J end lost 1 base, and 9 bases lay between the germline ends. This CDR3 is built from 13 residues. CDR3 sequence (DNA): TGTGCCAGCCAGTGGGGATCTGGAAACACCATATATTTT. Translating it yields CASQWGSGNTIYF.

In regard to this clonotype: This may be a read error: a much more frequent sequence differs by one nucleotide. This sequence joins TRBV12-3 or TRBV12-4 and TRBJ2-3; D is unresolved. The germline V and J ends were trimmed by 5 bases and 5 bases, with 8 bases remaining between them. The CDR3 is 12 amino acids. The CDR3 coding sequence is TGTGCCAGCAGTCCGGCGGTAGATACGCAGTATTTT. It encodes CASSPAVDTQYF.

This clonotype was detected a few times. The V and J genes are TRBV18 and TRBJ1-5, with TRBD1 matching 10 bases. This CDR3 spans 16 amino acids. Germline loops: CDR1 KGHSH, CDR2 LQKENI. V lost 5 bases to trimming and J lost 3 bases; unmatched junction nucleotides: 7. The chain's CDR3 is CASSSRRQGANQPQHF. For the CDR3, the DNA is TGTGCCAGCTCAAGCCGGAGACAGGGGGCCAATCAGCCCCAGCATTTT. The full variable domain, in which reference TRBV18 and TRBJ1-5 provide the parts outside the CDR3, is NAGVMQNPRHLVRRRGQEARLRCSPMKGHSHVYWYRQLPEEGLKFMVYLQKENIIDESGMPKERFSAEFPKEGPSILRIQQVVRGDSAAYFCASSSRRQGANQPQHFGDGTRLSIL.

Only a few counts were recorded for this clonotype. The rearrangement links TRBV7-2 to TRBJ1-2; D gene ambiguous. This CDR3 is built from 15 residues. The V gene's germline CDR1 is SGHTA and CDR2 FQGNSA. The V end lost 4 bases, the J end lost 0 bases, and 12 bases lay between the germline ends. In DNA, the CDR3 is TGTGCCAGCAGCTCGCACTTCTCCACTAACTATGGCTACACCTTC. Translated: CASSSHFSTNYGYTF.

V usage is TRBV2 and J usage is TRBJ1-2; perhaps TRBD1 as D (6 bases). The CDR3 loop spans 13 amino acids. V was clipped by 7 bases and J by 0 bases, with 9 bases between them. CDR1 and CDR2 from the germline V gene are SNHLY and FYNNEI. The CDR3, as DNA: TGTGCCAGCAACCAGGGGCCTAACTATGGCTACACCTTC. Translation gives CASNQGPNYGYTF.

The gene calls are TRBV18 and TRBJ2-7; the D gene is possibly TRBD1 (5 bases). Deletions cut 2 bases from V and 8 bases from J, with 16 bases between. Germline assignment: CDR1 KGHSH and CDR2 LQKENI. The CDR3 is 14 residues long. DNA of the CDR3: TGTGCCAGCTCACCAGGCAGGGATGGATTCAAGCAGTACTTC. Encoded protein: CASSPGRDGFKQYF.

The chain carries TRBV6-4 and TRBJ1-1; D gene uncertain. The V gene lost 3 bases and the J gene lost 4 bases, with 9 bases spanning the gap. Germline CDR1 and CDR2: MRHNA and SNTAGT. The length of the CDR3 is 13 residues. DNA for the CDR3: TGTGCCAGCAGTGAGGTCGAGGGCACTGAAGCTTTCTTT. This codes for CASSEVEGTEAFF.

This clonotype was seen more than once but under ten times. The chain carries TRBV6-5 and TRBJ2-7; D is unresolved. CDR3 length equals 16 residues. CDR1 is MNHEY and CDR2 is SVGAGI in the germline V gene. The V and J ends lost 0 bases and 0 bases respectively, with 12 bases between them. The CDR3 reads CASSYSVTSFSYEQYV. The CDR3 nucleotides are TGTGCCAGCAGTTACTCGGTCACCTCCTTCTCCTACGAGCAGTACGTC.